The clone carrying this TCR beta chain was seen more than once but under ten times. The antigen remains unidentified. The protocol was immunoSEQ multiplex PCR, while the TCRdb copy is restricted to in-frame clones and leaves out a portion. The sample includes 40,000 to 60,000 clones, around 80% of them seen just once. The record originates from a study of a mutant IDH1 vaccine in newly diagnosed glioma. Turning to the study itself: Those enrolled had earlier been treated with radiotherapy, temozolomide, or both, mostly both. General study results and limits: Under 95% of patients showed vaccine-induced immune responses across multiple MHC alleles.

Time point here: week 5, during vaccination. Vaccination comprised doses that each held 300 ug of mutant IDH1 20-mer peptide, plus topical imiquimod. The length of the CDR3 is 10 residues. V gave up 3 bases and J gave up 5 bases, with 4 bases separating them. CDR1 and CDR2 from the germline V gene are DFQATT and SNEGSKA (reference sequence). The TCR originated in a woman in her forties with glioma. This material consisted of PBMCs, taken from a glioma patient whose treatment included an IDH1 peptide vaccine. This chain joins TRBV20-1 and TRBJ1-1; D is uncertain. CDR3 sequence: CSASWTEAFF. CDR3 nucleotide sequence: TGCAGTGCTAGTTGGACTGAAGCTTTCTTT.